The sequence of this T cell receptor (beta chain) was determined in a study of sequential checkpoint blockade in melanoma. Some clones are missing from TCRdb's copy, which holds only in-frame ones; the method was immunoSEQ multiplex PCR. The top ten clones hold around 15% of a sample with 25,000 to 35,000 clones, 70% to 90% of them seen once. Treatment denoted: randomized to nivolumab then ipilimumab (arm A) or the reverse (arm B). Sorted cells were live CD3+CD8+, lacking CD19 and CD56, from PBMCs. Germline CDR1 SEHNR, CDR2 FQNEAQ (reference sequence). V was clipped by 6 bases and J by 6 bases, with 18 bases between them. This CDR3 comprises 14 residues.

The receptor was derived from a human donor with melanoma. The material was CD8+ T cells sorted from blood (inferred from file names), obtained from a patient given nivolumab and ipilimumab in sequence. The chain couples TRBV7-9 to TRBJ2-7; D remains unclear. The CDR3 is CASRVGSDEGEQYF. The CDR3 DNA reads TGTGCCAGCAGAGTGGGCAGTGATGAAGGCGAGCAGTACTTC.